These T cell receptor beta chains were read from a single sample in a study of kidney transplant recipient with SARS-CoV-2 infection. TCRdb re-analysed the reads in MiXCR, keeping a single row per CDR3 protein. The table includes 200,000 to 300,000 distinct CDR3 sequences, roughly 26% detected once. The sample was a blood sample, taken at baseline and around day 120 from a kidney transplant recipient. The origin of the receptors is a male patient aged 30 to 39 who had COVID-19 and was a kidney transplant recipient. Some T cells may be provided by the graft donor. Both conserved end residues are part of each CDR3.

J | V | CDR3
TRBJ1-6 | TRBV12-3/TRBV12-4 | CASGDPENSPLHF
TRBJ2-2 | TRBV9 | CASSVVVRNPAHTGELFF
TRBJ2-1 | TRBV24-1 | CTTSDLSSGGDNEQFF
TRBJ2-7 | TRBV20-1 | CSGRQGNYEQYF
TRBJ2-1 | TRBV10-3 | CAIMTAERGHEQFF
TRBJ2-3 | TRBV5-5 | CASRPGTHSTDTQCF
TRBJ1-5 | TRBV5-5 | CASSFSGLHQPQHF
TRBJ1-2 | TRBV5-3 | CARKEGVVRKTYGYTF
TRBJ2-1 | TRBV19 | CASSIAPHTYNEQFF
TRBJ2-1 | TRBV6-2/TRBV6-3 | CASSRLAGGGNEQFF
TRBJ2-2 | TRBV6-4 | CASSGGNTGELFF
TRBJ1-2 | TRBV2 | CASSGSGLAGYTF
TRBJ2-2 | TRBV5-1 | CASSSAFGQGVSSGELFF
TRBJ2-4 | TRBV5-1 | CARPQGLSGGIKNIQYF
TRBJ1-2 | TRBV3-1 | CASSWGHTLRKTYGYTF
TRBJ2-7 | TRBV6-6 | CASGPVGGNHEQYF
TRBJ2-7 | TRBV20-1 | CSALRGGDSYEQYF
TRBJ1-6 | TRBV7-9 | CASSYDSHNSPLHF
TRBJ1-1 | TRBV7-6 | CASSAQLTEAFF
TRBJ2-3 | TRBV3-1 | CASSPLAGFTDTQYF
TRBJ1-2 | TRBV12-3/TRBV12-4 | CASSRVRTAGKTYGYTF
TRBJ1-1 | TRBV12-5 | CASGLPETGPMNTEAFF
TRBJ1-6 | TRBV11-3 | CASSLLLPAGNSPLHF
TRBJ1-1 | TRBV3-1 | CASSLRPPISIRTEAFF
TRBJ2-2 | TRBV1 | CTSSQDGAAGAGELFF
TRBJ2-1 | TRBV12-5 | CASAGTGGNEQFF
TRBJ1-2 | TRBV29-1 | CSVAGAGAYGYTF
TRBJ2-7 | TRBV20-1 | CSARVQGSYEQYF
TRBJ1-5 | TRBV20-1 | CSAREPVGGNQPQHF
TRBJ1-2 | TRBV12-2 | CASRIYKTPRKTYGYTF
TRBJ2-5 | TRBV5-4 | CASSPTSGTGETQYF
TRBJ1-2 | TRBV11-3 | CASSLPGLGYGYTF
TRBJ2-1 | TRBV14 | CASSQGRRRYRGHKDNEQFF
TRBJ2-6 | TRBV2 | CASSGQGTGANVLTF
TRBJ2-5 | TRBV3-1 | CASSQGDRAVSWVNQETQYF
TRBJ2-1 | TRBV6-2/TRBV6-3 | CASSQTGGSYNEQFF